This T cell receptor beta chain appears in the sequencing data of a study of CD8 T cells in ankylosing spondylitis. This CDR3 region has 15 residues. CDR1 is SGHRS, CDR2 YFSETQ, per germline. Trimming cost V 4 bases and J 2 bases, with 15 bases left between them. Only a few counts were recorded for this clonotype. TCRdb re-derived calls from the 5' RACE reads in MiXCR, one entry per CDR3 protein. In the table there are about 300,000 distinct CDR3 sequences, roughly 12% of which are singletons. The sequence was collected from a female donor with ankylosing spondylitis or in good health (not recorded which). The chain joins TRBV5-1 to TRBJ1-2, with D possibly matching TRBD1 (6 bases). The sequencing input was blood, either unsorted or a sorted T cell fraction (not recorded which). CDR3 residues: CASSPEGRGNYGYTF. The CDR3 bases are TGCGCCAGCAGCCCGGAGGGCAGGGGCAACTATGGCTACACCTTC.